One and the same sample provided the 31 T cell receptor beta chains below, sequenced in a study of T cells in women clearing cervical HPV infection. The table came from immunoSEQ multiplex PCR; TCRdb's copy has only in-frame clones and leaves some out. The sample table sets out roughly 30,000 clones. The specimen sequenced was blood buffy coat. The receptors were gathered from a woman aged 18 to 75 with a cervical HPV16 infection that either progressed to CIN3+ or cleared (not recorded which).

With respect to this clone: Read data end 3 residues before the CDR3 end; the end is taken from the germline J gene. The chain couples TRBV30 to TRBJ1-1; the D is unclear. Germline lookup yields CDR1 GTSNPN and CDR2 SVGIG (reference sequence). CDR3 length: 12 amino acids. The chain's CDR3 is CAWSPNRAEAFF. The sequenced CDR3 bases are TGTGCCTGGAGTCCTAACAGAGCCGAA.

With regard to this clone: Read sequence stops 3 residues before the CDR3 end, and the germline J gene provides the missing end. The V and J genes are TRBV19 and TRBJ1-2, with D maybe TRBD1 (6 bases). The ends were cut back, 6 bases at V and 3 bases at J, with 14 bases in the middle. Germline-derived CDR1 and CDR2 are LNHDA and SQIVND (reference sequence). The CDR3 totals 14 residues. The CDR3 here is CASRLMGADYGYTF. The DNA read from the CDR3 is TGTGCCAGTAGGTTGATGGGGGCAGACTATGGC.

Notes on this clone: The read is 3 residues too short to cover the CDR3 end, so that end is filled in from the germline J gene. The rearrangement uses TRBV3-1 (or the pseudogene TRBV3-2) and TRBJ2-2; weak D call: TRBD1 (6 bases). Germline values: CDR1 LGHDT, CDR2 YNNKEL (reference sequence). The CDR3 length is 13 residues. V was pared by 5 bases and J by 6 bases, with 10 bases between. The CDR3 DNA, read in part, is TGTGCCAGCAGCTATCGACAGGCCGGGGAG. Its translation: CASSYRQAGE. The whole CDR3 reads CASSYRQAGELFF.

Points on this clone: The junction shows a germline mismatch at one end, possibly a read error. The CDR3 is cut off 3 residues early in the read; its end comes from the germline J gene. This chain uses TRBV7-7 with TRBJ2-3; 10 bases match TRBD2. The CDR3 sequence is 14 residues long. Looked up from germline, CDR1 is SSHAT and CDR2 is FNYEAQ (reference sequence). The sequenced part of the CDR3 DNA is TGTGCCTGCAGCGGGCTAGCGGGAGAGGAGACG. Encoded protein: CACSGLAGEET. From start to end, the CDR3 is CACSGLAGEETQYF.

About this clone: The CDR3 extends 3 residues past the end of the read, so its final part is completed from the germline J gene. The chain is built from TRBV12-3 or TRBV12-4 and TRBJ2-3; 7 bases align to TRBD2. The trim removed 8 bases at V and 5 bases at J, leaving 13 bases unmatched. CDR3 length: 15 amino acids. CDR3 DNA (partial): TGTGCCAGCCACGAAGGAGGCGGGAGTAAAGATACG. This codes for CASHEGGGSKDT. The CDR3 as a whole reads CASHEGGGSKDTQYF.

As regards this clone: The read gets to within 3 residues of the CDR3 end, and the germline J gene fills in the rest. The rearrangement links TRBV7-7 to TRBJ2-1, with TRBD2 matching 7 bases. CDR1 and CDR2 (germline): SSHAT, FNYEAQ (reference sequence). The CDR3 consists of 18 residues. V trimming: 1 base; J trimming: 6 bases; junction bases outside the gene matches: 15. CDR3 DNA (partial): TGTGCCAGCAGCTTAGAGGAAGGCGGCAGCGGGGTGGTCAATGAG. Translating gives CASSLEEGGSGVVNE. The whole CDR3 reads CASSLEEGGSGVVNEQFF.

A note on this clone: Read sequence stops 3 residues before the CDR3 end, and the germline J gene provides the missing end. The rearrangement joins TRBV18 to TRBJ1-1; D call uncertain. CDR3 length equals 14 residues. Germline assignment: CDR1 KGHSH and CDR2 LQKENI. CDR3 bases read: TGTGCCAGCTCATCCCGGGTCAATCAAGAGACA. Translating gives CASSSRVNQET. The whole CDR3 protein is CASSSRVNQETAFF. Using reference TRBV18 and TRBJ1-1 for the parts outside the CDR3, the full variable domain is NAGVMQNPRHLVRRRGQEARLRCSPMKGHSHVYWYRQLPEEGLKFMVYLQKENIIDESGMPKERFSAEFPKEGPSILRIQQVVRGDSAAYFCASSSRVNQETAFFGQGTRLTVV.

A remark on this clone: The CDR3 end falls 3 residues outside the read, so it is completed with the germline J gene. The chain is built from TRBV5-1 and TRBJ2-7; D call uncertain. Looked up from germline, CDR1 is SGHRS and CDR2 is YFSETQ. V dropped 2 bases and J dropped 0 bases, with 6 bases sitting between them. The CDR3 is 13 amino acids. The CDR3 DNA, read in part, is TGCGCCAGCAGCTTATATTCCTCCTACGAG. Protein sequence: CASSLYSSYE. The complete CDR3 reads CASSLYSSYEQYF.

Note on this clone: The read ends 3 residues before the CDR3 terminus; that terminus is restored from the germline J gene. The chain has TRBV29-1 and TRBJ2-5, with a weak D call TRBD2 (6 bases). The V end lost 7 bases, the J end lost 7 bases, and 19 bases lay between the germline ends. The germline V gene has CDR1 SQVTM and CDR2 ANQGSEA. The CDR3 spans 13 residues. The CDR3 spells CSARALADVTQYF. Incomplete CDR3 DNA: TGCAGCGCTCGGGCATTAGCGGATGTGACC.

A note on this clone: The CDR3 end is not reached by the read, which stops 3 residues before it; the germline J gene fills it in. The chain links TRBV19 to TRBJ2-2; 7 nucleotides line up with TRBD1. The CDR3 consists of 14 residues. The germline V gene encodes CDR1 LNHDA and CDR2 SQIVND (reference sequence). CDR3 DNA (partial): TGTGCCAGTAGTCTACAGGGGATTAATGAAAAG. Translation: CASSLQGINEK. The entire CDR3 sequence reads CASSLQGINEKLFF.

In regard to this clone: The observed sequence ends 3 residues before the CDR3 terminus, with the missing tail filled in from the germline J gene. The rearrangement links TRBV7-2 to TRBJ2-3, with unresolved D. Germline assignment: CDR1 SGHTA and CDR2 FQGNSA. This CDR3 is built from 13 residues. The sequenced CDR3 bases are TGTGCCAGCAGCTTAGGCGTATTTGAGACG. Residues: CASSLGVFET. Given in full, the CDR3 is CASSLGVFETQYF.

Notes on this clone: Read data end 3 residues before the CDR3 end; the end is taken from the germline J gene. This sequence joins TRBV6-4 and TRBJ1-5; D perhaps matches TRBD1 (6 bases). The CDR3 length is 13 residues. Germline V gives CDR1 MRHNA, CDR2 SNTAGT. Trimming removed 2 bases at V and 7 bases at J, with 9 bases between. The covered CDR3 bases are TGTGCCAGCAGTGACAGGGGGGGCCAGCCC. Translating gives CASSDRGGQP. The entire CDR3 is CASSDRGGQPQHF.

On this clone: The read comes to an end 3 residues before the CDR3 does, leaving the germline J gene to fill in the end. This sequence joins TRBV6-1 and TRBJ2-7; 9 bases are a match to TRBD2. The CDR3 is 15 residues long. V lost 4 bases, J lost 2 bases, and 6 bases stayed unmatched. Germline loops: CDR1 MNHNS, CDR2 SASEGT. CDR3 amino acids: CASSGRLAEAYEQYF. The sequenced CDR3 bases are TGTGCCAGCAGTGGACGACTAGCGGAAGCCTACGAG.

With regard to this clone: The observed sequence ends 3 residues before the CDR3 terminus, with the missing tail filled in from the germline J gene. This sequence joins TRBV6-1 and TRBJ2-4; no reliable D call. In germline, CDR1 is MNHNS, CDR2 SASEGT. The CDR3 loop spans 13 amino acids. The chain's CDR3 is CASSDQINYGQYF. The DNA read from the CDR3 is TGTGCCAGCAGTGACCAGATTAACTATGGT.

In the case of this clone: Coverage ceases 3 residues before the CDR3 finishes, and the germline J gene fills in the end. V gene TRBV6-2 or TRBV6-3 combines with J gene TRBJ1-5; D is unclear. With 2 bases removed from V and 0 bases from J, the gap between germline ends came to 14 bases. The CDR3 loop spans 17 amino acids. Germline assignment: CDR1 MNHEY and CDR2 SVGEGT. CDR3 DNA (partial): TGTGCCAGCAGTTACCGTGCGGCAGCTTATAGCAATCAGCCC. As protein: CASSYRAAAYSNQP. The CDR3 in its entirety is CASSYRAAAYSNQPQHF.

Measured by frequency, this clone is medium-sized (0.01 to 0.1%). The read is 3 residues too short to cover the CDR3 end, so that end is filled in from the germline J gene. The chain joins TRBV14 to TRBJ1-1; perhaps TRBD1 as D (6 bases). The CDR3 contains 14 residues. V was trimmed by 0 bases and J by 4 bases, leaving 9 bases between them. CDR1 is SGHDN and CDR2 is FVKESK in the germline V gene. This CDR3 reads CASSQDRGVTEAFF. The covered CDR3 bases are TGTGCCAGCAGCCAAGACAGGGGCGTCACTGAA.

To note about this clone: From the germline J gene comes the end of the CDR3, since the read stops 3 residues before it. The chain is built from TRBV20-1 and TRBJ2-7, with a tentative D call TRBD2 (6 bases). V gave up 5 bases and J gave up 6 bases, with 20 bases separating them. The CDR3 sequence is 14 residues long. CDR1 and CDR2 (germline): DFQATT, SNEGSKA (reference sequence). The covered CDR3 bases are TGCAGTGCTCGCGGGGACGCCGGTTTCGGCGAG. Translated, it gives CSARGDAGFGE. The entire CDR3 protein reads CSARGDAGFGEQYF.

A note on this clone: The read gets to within 3 residues of the CDR3 end, and the germline J gene fills in the rest. The chain couples TRBV7-9 to TRBJ2-1, with D perhaps TRBD1 (6 bases). This CDR3 spans 14 amino acids. V shed 5 bases and J shed 5 bases, with 13 bases lying between them. Germline-derived CDR1 and CDR2 are SEHNR and FQNEAQ (reference sequence). CDR3 sequence reads: CASSPGQLDNEQFF. The part of the CDR3 DNA that was read is TGTGCCAGCAGCCCCGGACAGCTAGACAATGAG.

Regarding this clone: The read gets to within 3 residues of the CDR3 end, and the germline J gene fills in the rest. The genes are TRBV11-2 and TRBJ1-2; D uncertain. CDR3 length equals 14 residues. V lost 8 bases to trimming and J lost 2 bases, with 15 bases between them. Germline V gene data show CDR1 as SGHAT and CDR2 as FQNNGV. The CDR3 region is CASAFPFRNYGYTF. The DNA read from the CDR3 is TGTGCCAGCGCTTTCCCCTTCAGAAACTATGGC.

Turning to this clone: The DNA ends 3 residues before the CDR3 does, and the rest of the CDR3 is filled in from the germline J gene. This chain uses TRBV9 with TRBJ1-6, with 9 bases lining up with TRBD1. This CDR3 region has 14 residues. Germline lookup yields CDR1 SGDLS and CDR2 YYNGEE. Trimming at V came to 5 bases and at J to 7 bases, leaving 4 bases not matched to a gene. The covered CDR3 bases are TGTGCCAGCAGGGCCGGGACAGGGAATTCACCC. Protein: CASRAGTGNSP. In full, the CDR3 reads CASRAGTGNSPLHF.

Of note for this clone: The CDR3 end falls 3 residues outside the read, so it is completed with the germline J gene. The chain is built from TRBV20-1 and TRBJ2-2; perhaps TRBD1 as D (7 bases). CDR3 size: 14 residues. Germline V CDR1 and CDR2: DFQATT, SNEGSKA (reference sequence). Trimming pared 3 bases from V and 5 bases from J, leaving 13 bases between. CDR3: CSARDYRGTGELFF. CDR3 DNA, as far as it was read: TGCAGTGCTAGGGACTACAGGGGTACCGGGGAG.

With respect to this clone: The read comes to an end 3 residues before the CDR3 does, leaving the germline J gene to fill in the end. This sequence joins TRBV10-1 and TRBJ1-1, with a possible D match to TRBD1 (6 bases). CDR1 WNHNN and CDR2 SYGVQD come from the germline V gene (reference sequence). The CDR3 has 16 amino acids. CDR3 region: CASSDLTLTGFGGAFF. The sequenced part of the CDR3 DNA is TGCGCCAGCAGTGACCTGACCCTAACAGGGTTCGGTGGA.

Note on this clone: The read ends 3 residues early relative to the CDR3; the germline J gene fills the gap. The chain uses TRBV7-3 and TRBJ2-1; 9 positions agree with TRBD1. Per germline, CDR1 SGHTA and CDR2 FQGTGA. The V gene end was trimmed by 5 bases and the J gene end by 5 bases; junction bases not matched to a gene: 7. The CDR3 has 15 residues. Incomplete CDR3 DNA: TGTGCCAGCAGCCTGGGACAGGGCAACCACAATGAG. Translation gives CASSLGQGNHNE. From start to end, the CDR3 is CASSLGQGNHNEQFF.

A remark on this clone: From the germline J gene comes the end of the CDR3, since the read stops 3 residues before it. Different DNA sequences within this sample yield the same CDR3. The rearrangement joins TRBV7-2 to TRBJ1-2; D gene uncertain. This CDR3 comprises 15 residues. CDR1 is SGHTA, CDR2 FQGNSA, per germline. The part of the CDR3 DNA that was read is TGTGCCAGCAGCTTAGGGACTAGCGGTCCCCGGGAC. Translation: CASSLGTSGPRD. The full CDR3 protein reads CASSLGTSGPRDYTF.

Comments on this clone: The read finishes 3 residues shy of the CDR3 end, and the germline J gene is used to complete it. The chain combines TRBV19 with TRBJ2-1; D call uncertain. Deletions cut 2 bases from V and 0 bases from J, with 5 bases between. Germline CDR1 and CDR2: LNHDA and SQIVND (reference sequence). The CDR3 loop spans 14 amino acids. Here the CDR3 reads CASSISSSYNEQFF. The part of the CDR3 DNA that was read is TGTGCCAGTAGTATAAGTAGCTCCTACAATGAG. The whole variable domain, filled in from reference TRBV19 and TRBJ2-1, reads DGGITQSPKYLFRKEGQNVTLSCEQNLNHDAMYWYRQDPGQGLRLIYYSQIVNDFQKGDIAEGYSVSREKKESFPLTVTSAQKNPTAFYLCASSISSSYNEQFFGPGTRLTVL.

On this clone itself: The DNA ends 3 residues before the CDR3 does, and the rest of the CDR3 is filled in from the germline J gene. The chain couples TRBV18 to TRBJ1-2; the D gene is possibly TRBD1 (6 bases). Germline V gene lookup returns CDR1 KGHSH and CDR2 LQKENI. This CDR3 region has 15 residues. This chain's CDR3 is CASSPDSQGSYDYTF. The CDR3 DNA, read in part, is TGTGCCAGCTCACCGGACAGCCAAGGATCCTACGAC.

In regard to this clone: The read is 3 residues too short to cover the CDR3 end, so that end is filled in from the germline J gene. J is TRBJ2-1 and V is TRBV19, with TRBD2 matching over 13 bases. The CDR3 is 15 residues long. Germline-derived CDR1 and CDR2 are LNHDA and SQIVND (reference sequence). J lost 5 bases, V lost 6 bases, and 4 bases had no gene match. Incomplete CDR3 DNA: TGTGCCAGTAGCGTTGGACTAGCGGGAGACAATGAG. This gives the protein CASSVGLAGDNE. The entire CDR3 sequence reads CASSVGLAGDNEQFF.

Comment on this clone: The CDR3 extends 3 residues past the end of the read, so its final part is completed from the germline J gene. This chain connects TRBV20-1 to TRBJ1-1; D is perhaps TRBD1 (5 bases). The CDR3 runs 15 residues. CDR1 and CDR2 (germline): DFQATT, SNEGSKA (reference sequence). Between the trimmed V and J ends, which lost 2 bases and 2 bases, there was a span of 15 bases. This CDR3 reads CSARQGSLDNTEAFF. Partial CDR3 DNA: TGCAGTGCTAGACAGGGTAGTCTAGACAACACTGAA.

Comment on this clone: The read ends 3 residues before the CDR3 terminus; that terminus is restored from the germline J gene. This sequence joins TRBV5-6 and TRBJ2-5, with D possibly being TRBD2 (6 bases). V lost 0 bases to trimming and J lost 6 bases, with 12 bases between them. CDR3 size: 14 residues. Germline values: CDR1 SGHDT, CDR2 YYEEEE. The sequenced CDR3 bases are TGTGCCAGCAGCTTGGGTTTCGGGGGTCAGACC. It encodes CASSLGFGGQT. The whole CDR3 sequence is CASSLGFGGQTQYF.

Note on this clone: The CDR3 end falls 3 residues outside the read, so it is completed with the germline J gene. The same CDR3 arises from other DNA sequences in this sample as well. The chain carries TRBV5-1 and TRBJ1-3; 7 nucleotides agree with TRBD1. V shed 0 bases and J 3 bases; nucleotides not matched to a gene: 6. This CDR3 comprises 16 residues. Germline V gene sequence: CDR1 SGHRS, CDR2 YFSETQ. The DNA read from the CDR3 is TGCGCCAGCAGCTTGGAGACAGGGCCGGGTGGAAACACC. It specifies CASSLETGPGGNT. The CDR3 as a whole reads CASSLETGPGGNTIYF.

This clone is identified as medium-sized from frequency. The read comes to an end 3 residues before the CDR3 does, leaving the germline J gene to fill in the end. The V and J genes are TRBV5-1 and TRBJ1-1; TRBD1 aligns across 8 bases. J lost 0 bases, V lost 1 base, and 2 bases had no gene match. The CDR3 covers 15 residues. Germline CDR1 and CDR2: SGHRS and YFSETQ. The CDR3 DNA, read in part, is TGCGCCAGCAGCTTGACGACAGGGGTGAACACTGAA. Encoded protein: CASSLTTGVNTE. The entire CDR3 protein reads CASSLTTGVNTEAFF.